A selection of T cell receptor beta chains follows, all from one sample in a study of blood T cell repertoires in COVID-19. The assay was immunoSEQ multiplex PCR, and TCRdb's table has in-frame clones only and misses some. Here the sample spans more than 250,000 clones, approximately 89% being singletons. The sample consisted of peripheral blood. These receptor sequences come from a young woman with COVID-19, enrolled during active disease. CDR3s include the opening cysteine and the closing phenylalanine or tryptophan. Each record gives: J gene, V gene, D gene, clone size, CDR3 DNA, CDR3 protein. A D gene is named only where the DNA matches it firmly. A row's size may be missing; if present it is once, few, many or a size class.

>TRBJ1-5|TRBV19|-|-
TGTGCCAGTAACAATGGGGGGGGAGGACAGCCCCAGCATTTT
CASNNGGGGQPQHF
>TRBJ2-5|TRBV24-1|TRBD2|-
TGTGCCACCAGTGACCCAACTAGCGGGGGAGAGACCCAGTACTTC
CATSDPTSGGETQYF
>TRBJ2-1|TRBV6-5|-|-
TGTGCCAGCAGTTACTCGAACCCACTCGACAATGAGCAGTTCTTC
CASSYSNPLDNEQFF
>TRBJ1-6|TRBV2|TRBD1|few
TGTGCCAGCACCCCAGGGGGCTCACCCCTCCACTTT
CASTPGGSPLHF
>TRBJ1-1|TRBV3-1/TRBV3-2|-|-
TGTGCCAGCAGCCAAAAGGGGATGAACACTGAAGCTTTCTTT
CASSQKGMNTEAFF
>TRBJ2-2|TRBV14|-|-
TGTGCCAGCAGCCCTAGGACAATTACCGGGGAGCTGTTTTTT
CASSPRTITGELFF
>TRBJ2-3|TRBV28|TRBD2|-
TGTGCCAGCAGTCCCCCGGGACTAGCCGGAGCAGATACGCAGTATTTT
CASSPPGLAGADTQYF
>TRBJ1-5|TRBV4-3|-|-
TGCGCCAGCAGCCAGGACAACAATCAGCCCCAGCATTTT
CASSQDNNQPQHF
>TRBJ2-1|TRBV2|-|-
TGTGCCAGCAGTGGCCCGGGTTTTAATGAGCAGTTCTTC
CASSGPGFNEQFF
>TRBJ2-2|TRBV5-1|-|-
TGCGCCAGCACCACGAACACCGGGGAGCTGTTTTTT
CASTTNTGELFF
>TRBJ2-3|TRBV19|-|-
TGTGCCAGTAGTATTCTCCCGCAGGGCCCAGATACGCAGTATTTT
CASSILPQGPDTQYF
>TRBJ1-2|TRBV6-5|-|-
TGTGCCAGCAGTTACTCGATGCAGTCTTCTAACTATGGCTACACCTTC
CASSYSMQSSNYGYTF
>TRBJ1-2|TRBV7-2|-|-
TGTGCCAGCAGCTTATCCCCTGGCAGCTATGGCTACACCTTC
CASSLSPGSYGYTF
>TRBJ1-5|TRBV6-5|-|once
TGTGCCAGCAGTTACTCGGTCGGCGGCGGTCAGCCCCAGCATTTT
CASSYSVGGGQPQHF
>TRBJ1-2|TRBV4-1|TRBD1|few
TGCGCCAGCAGACCGAACCTACAGGGGGCGAGCCATGGCTACACCTTC
CASRPNLQGASHGYTF
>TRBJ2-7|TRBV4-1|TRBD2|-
TGCGCCAGCAGCCAAGTAGCGGGAACCTCCTACGAGCAGTACTTC
CASSQVAGTSYEQYF
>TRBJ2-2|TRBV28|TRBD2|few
TGTGCCAGCAGTCATTTGGGACTAGCGGGGGCGACCGCGAACACCGGGGAGCTGTTTTTT
CASSHLGLAGATANTGELFF
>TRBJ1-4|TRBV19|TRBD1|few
TGTGCCAGTAGTATCCGGGACAGGGTTGAAAAACTGTTTTTT
CASSIRDRVEKLFF
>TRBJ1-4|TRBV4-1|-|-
TGCGCCAGCAGCCAAGGTCTCCTTGAAAAACTGTTTTTT
CASSQGLLEKLFF
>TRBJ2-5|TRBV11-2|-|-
TGTGCCAGCAGCCAGGTGGGAGAGACCCAGTACTTC
CASSQVGETQYF
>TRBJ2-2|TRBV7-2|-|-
TGTGCCAGCAGCTACGGAGCGAACACCGGGGAGCTGTTTTTT
CASSYGANTGELFF
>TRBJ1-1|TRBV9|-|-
TGTGCCAGCAGGGGGAGGAACACTGAAGCTTTCTTT
CASRGRNTEAFF
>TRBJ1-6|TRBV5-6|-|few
TGTGCCAGCAGTCAGGCCCTGGGCTCCTATAATTCACCCCTCCACTTT
CASSQALGSYNSPLHF
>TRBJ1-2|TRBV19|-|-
TGTGCCAGTAGTATAGAGTCCCGGTTCTATGGCTACACCTTC
CASSIESRFYGYTF
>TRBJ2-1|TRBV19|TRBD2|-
TGTGCCAGTAGTATAGCGGGGGGGCCGGATGAGCAGTTCTTC
CASSIAGGPDEQFF
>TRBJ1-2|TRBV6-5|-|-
TGTGCCAGCAAACGAGGGGGAAACTATGGCTACACCTTC
CASKRGGNYGYTF